This T cell receptor (beta chain) was documented in a study of OX40 agonist ivuxolimab in advanced cancers. Study context: People who had prior anti-PD-1, anti-PD-L1 or anti-CTLA-4 therapy could take part, and roughly 40% had some.

The CDR3 spans 16 residues. CDR1 is ENHRY, CDR2 SYGVKD, per germline. Trimming shortened V by 3 bases and J by 1 base, and 15 bases separated the two germline ends. Findings and limits, study-wide: Dose levels from 0.1 to 3.0 mg/kg saw CD4+ and CD8+ blood T cells expand clonally by week 6.

Assay used: immunoSEQ multiplex PCR; TCRdb lists only in-frame clones, some missing. Of 80,000 or so clones listed, 90% to 95% are singletons. Comment on this clone: Its specificity is unknown.

The source material was CD4+ or CD8+ T cells sorted from blood, sampled in a trial of the OX40 agonist ivuxolimab. This sequence joins TRBV10-3 and TRBJ2-5; weak D call: TRBD1 (7 bases). The receptor was isolated from an adult with an advanced solid tumor such as melanoma, head and neck, liver or kidney cancer. Written as DNA, the CDR3 is TGTGCCATCAGTGAATTAGGAGGGGGCCCCCAAGAGACCCAGTACTTC. This translates into CAISELGGGPQETQYF.